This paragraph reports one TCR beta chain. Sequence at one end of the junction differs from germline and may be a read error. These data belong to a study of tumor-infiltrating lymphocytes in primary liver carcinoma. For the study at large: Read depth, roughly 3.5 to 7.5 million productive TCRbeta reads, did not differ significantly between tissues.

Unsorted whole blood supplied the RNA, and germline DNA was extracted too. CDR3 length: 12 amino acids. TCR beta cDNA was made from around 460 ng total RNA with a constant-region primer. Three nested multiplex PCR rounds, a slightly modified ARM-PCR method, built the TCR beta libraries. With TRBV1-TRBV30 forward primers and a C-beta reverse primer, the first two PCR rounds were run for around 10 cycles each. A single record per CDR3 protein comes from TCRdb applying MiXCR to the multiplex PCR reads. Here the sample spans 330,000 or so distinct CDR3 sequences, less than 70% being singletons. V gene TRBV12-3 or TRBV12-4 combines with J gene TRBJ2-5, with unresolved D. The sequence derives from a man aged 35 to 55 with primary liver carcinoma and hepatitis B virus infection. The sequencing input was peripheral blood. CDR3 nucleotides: TGTGCCAACACCATCAGAGGAGAGACCCACTACTTC. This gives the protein CANTIRGETHYF.